This T cell receptor (beta chain) was identified in a study of blood T cells in healthy people across ages. Whole-study results and caveats: More naive CD4+ cells and higher diversity were found in long-lived than in aged donors. PBMCs were not sorted, which prevented a conclusive comparison of naive versus antigen-experienced cells. CMV status of donors was unknown, possibly confounding expanded clonotype changes.

About this clonotype: Its antigen is not identified.

The V segment lost 7 bases and the J segment 4 bases; nucleotides outside the gene matches: 9. The CDR3 has 15 amino acids. Germline CDR1 MNHNS, CDR2 SASEGT. The use of a sample-barcoded 5' primer and a J-beta primer mix characterized a second PCR of roughly 6 to 12 cycles. TCRdb recomputed calls from the 5' RACE reads with MiXCR, one row per CDR3 protein. The sample has roughly 500,000 distinct CDR3 sequences, 27% seen once. Per-sample PBMC isolation yielded at least 6.5 million cells. The receptor's source is a woman aged 70-85 years in good health. The chain uses TRBV6-1 and TRBJ2-3; 9 bases match TRBD1. Sequenced material: blood. The DNA for the CDR3 is TGTGCCAGCAAATCGGGACAGGGTGTCCCAGATACGCAGTATTTT. It specifies CASKSGQGVPDTQYF.